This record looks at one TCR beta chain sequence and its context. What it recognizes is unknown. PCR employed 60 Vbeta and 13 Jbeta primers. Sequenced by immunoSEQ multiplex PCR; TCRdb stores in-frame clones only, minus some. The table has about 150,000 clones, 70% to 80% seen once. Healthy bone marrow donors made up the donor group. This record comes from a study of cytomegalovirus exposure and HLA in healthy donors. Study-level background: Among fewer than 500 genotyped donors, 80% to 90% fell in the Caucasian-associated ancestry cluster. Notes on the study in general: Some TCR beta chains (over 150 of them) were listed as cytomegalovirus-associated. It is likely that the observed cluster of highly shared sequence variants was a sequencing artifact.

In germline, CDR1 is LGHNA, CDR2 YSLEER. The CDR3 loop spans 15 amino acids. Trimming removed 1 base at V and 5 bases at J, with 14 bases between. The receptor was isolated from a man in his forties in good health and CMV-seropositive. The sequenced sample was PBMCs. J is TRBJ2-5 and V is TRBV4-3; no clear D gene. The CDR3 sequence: CASSQVSAGRETQYF. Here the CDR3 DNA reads TGCGCCAGCAGCCAAGTCTCGGCAGGCAGGGAGACCCAGTACTTC.